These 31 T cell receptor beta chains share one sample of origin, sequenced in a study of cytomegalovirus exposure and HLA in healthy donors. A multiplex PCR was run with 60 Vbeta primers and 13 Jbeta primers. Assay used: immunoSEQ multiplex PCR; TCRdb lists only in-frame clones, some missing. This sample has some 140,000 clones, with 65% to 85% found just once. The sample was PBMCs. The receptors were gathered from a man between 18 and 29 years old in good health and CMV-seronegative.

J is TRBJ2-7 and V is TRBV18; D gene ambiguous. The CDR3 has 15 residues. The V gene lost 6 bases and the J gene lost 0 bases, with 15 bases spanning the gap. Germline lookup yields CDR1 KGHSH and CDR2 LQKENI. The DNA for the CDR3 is TGTGCCAGCTCCCCCTCCGGGTCCCTCTCCTACGAGCAGTACTTC. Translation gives CASSPSGSLSYEQYF.

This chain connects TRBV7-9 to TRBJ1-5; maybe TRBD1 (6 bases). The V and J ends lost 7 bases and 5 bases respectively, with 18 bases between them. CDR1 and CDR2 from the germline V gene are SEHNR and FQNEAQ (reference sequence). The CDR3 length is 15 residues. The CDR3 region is CASNLAGGGYQPQHF. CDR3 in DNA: TGTGCCAGCAACTTGGCGGGGGGGGGCTATCAGCCCCAGCATTTT.

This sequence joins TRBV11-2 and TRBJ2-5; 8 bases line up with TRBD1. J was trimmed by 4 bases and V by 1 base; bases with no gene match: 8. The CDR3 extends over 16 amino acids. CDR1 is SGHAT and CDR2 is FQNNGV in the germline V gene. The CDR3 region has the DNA TGTGCCAGCAGCTTAGGGGTTCAGGGGGCCGGAGAGACCCAGTACTTC. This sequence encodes CASSLGVQGAGETQYF.

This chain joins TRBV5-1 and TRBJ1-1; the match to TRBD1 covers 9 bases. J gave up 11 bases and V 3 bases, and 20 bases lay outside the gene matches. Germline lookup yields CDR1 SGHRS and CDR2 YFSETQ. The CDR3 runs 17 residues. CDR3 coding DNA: TGCGCCAGCAGCTCGAAAACGGGACAGGGAAGTAAGGGGTCGGCTTTCTTT. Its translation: CASSSKTGQGSKGSAFF.

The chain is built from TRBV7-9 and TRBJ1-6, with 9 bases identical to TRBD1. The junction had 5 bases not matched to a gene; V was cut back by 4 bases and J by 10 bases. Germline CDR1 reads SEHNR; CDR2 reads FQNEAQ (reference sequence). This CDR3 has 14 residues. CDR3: CASSSGQGYSPLHF. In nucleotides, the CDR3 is TGTGCCAGCAGCTCGGGACAGGGCTACTCACCCCTCCACTTT.

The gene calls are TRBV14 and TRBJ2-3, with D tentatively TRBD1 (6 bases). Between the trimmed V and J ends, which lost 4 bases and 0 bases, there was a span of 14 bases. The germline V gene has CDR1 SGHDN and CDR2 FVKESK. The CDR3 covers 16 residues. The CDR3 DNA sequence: TGTGCCAGCAGCCCCGTAGGGGGAGCTAGCACAGATACGCAGTATTTT. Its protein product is CASSPVGGASTDTQYF.

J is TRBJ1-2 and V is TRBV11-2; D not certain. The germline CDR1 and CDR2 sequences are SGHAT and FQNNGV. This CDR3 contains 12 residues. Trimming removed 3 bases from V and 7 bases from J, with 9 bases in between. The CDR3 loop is CASSLQATGYTF. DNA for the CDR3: TGTGCCAGCAGCTTGCAGGCGACTGGCTACACCTTC.

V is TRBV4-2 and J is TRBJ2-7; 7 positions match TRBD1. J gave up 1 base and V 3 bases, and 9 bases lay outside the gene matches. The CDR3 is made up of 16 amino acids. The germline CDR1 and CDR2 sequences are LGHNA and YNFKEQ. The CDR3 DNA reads TGTGCCAGCAGCCAGGGCGAGGGGGCGCCTTCCTACGAGCAGTACTTC. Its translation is CASSQGEGAPSYEQYF.

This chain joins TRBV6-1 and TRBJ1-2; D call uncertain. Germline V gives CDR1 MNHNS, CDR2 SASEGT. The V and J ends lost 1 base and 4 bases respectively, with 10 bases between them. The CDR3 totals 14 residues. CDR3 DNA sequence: TGTGCCAGCAGTGAAGGCTGGACTCCCTATGGCTACACCTTC. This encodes CASSEGWTPYGYTF.

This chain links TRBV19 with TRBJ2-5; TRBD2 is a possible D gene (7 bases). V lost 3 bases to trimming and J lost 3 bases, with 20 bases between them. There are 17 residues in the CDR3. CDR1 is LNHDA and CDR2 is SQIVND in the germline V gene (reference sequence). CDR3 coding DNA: TGTGCCAGTAGTATTTATTCGGGGGGCCAAAAAAAAGAGACCCAGTACTTC. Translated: CASSIYSGGQKKETQYF.

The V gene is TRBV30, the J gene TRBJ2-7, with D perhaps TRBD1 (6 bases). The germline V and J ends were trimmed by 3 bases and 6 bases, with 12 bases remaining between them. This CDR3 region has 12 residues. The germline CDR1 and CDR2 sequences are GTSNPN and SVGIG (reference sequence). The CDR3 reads CAWRDTGSEQYF. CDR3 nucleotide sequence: TGTGCCTGGAGGGATACAGGGTCCGAGCAGTACTTC. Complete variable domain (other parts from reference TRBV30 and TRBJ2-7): SQTIHQWPATLVQPVGSPLSLECTVEGTSNPNLYWYRQAAGRGLQLLFYSVGIGQISSEVPQNLSASRPQDRQFILSSKKLLLSDSGFYLCAWRDTGSEQYFGPGTRLTVT.

The CDR3 is CASSQQGLVVYEQYF. The DNA for the CDR3 is TGTGCCAGCAGCCAACAGGGACTAGTTGTTTACGAGCAGTACTTC. The J gene is TRBJ2-7, the V gene TRBV6-5; TRBD2 agrees at 8 bases. The V gene's germline CDR1 is MNHEY and CDR2 SVGAGI. Trimming cost V 6 bases and J 4 bases; bases outside gene matches: 11. The CDR3 spans 15 residues.

In nucleotides, the CDR3 is TGTGCCAGCAGTCTGACAGCGTGCGAAGCTTTCTTT. Its protein is CASSLTACEAFF. The rearrangement links TRBV6-6 to TRBJ1-1, with D maybe TRBD1 (5 bases). Germline CDR1 is MNHNY and CDR2 is SVGAGI (reference sequence). The CDR3 loop spans 12 amino acids. Trimming removed 5 bases at V and 8 bases at J, with 12 bases between.

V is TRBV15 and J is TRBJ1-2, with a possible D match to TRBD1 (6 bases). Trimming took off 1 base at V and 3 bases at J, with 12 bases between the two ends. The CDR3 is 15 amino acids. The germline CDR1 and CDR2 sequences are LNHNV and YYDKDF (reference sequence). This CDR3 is CATSRGSGHDYGYTF. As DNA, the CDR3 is TGTGCCACCAGCAGAGGATCGGGACACGACTATGGCTACACCTTC.

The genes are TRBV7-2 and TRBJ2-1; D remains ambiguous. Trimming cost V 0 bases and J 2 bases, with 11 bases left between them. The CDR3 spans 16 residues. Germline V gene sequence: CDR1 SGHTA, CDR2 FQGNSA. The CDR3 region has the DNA TGTGCCAGCAGCTTAGCGCGCGCTCCAACCTACAATGAGCAGTTCTTC. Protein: CASSLARAPTYNEQFF. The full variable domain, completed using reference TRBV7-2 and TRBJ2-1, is GAGVSQSPSNKVTEKGKDVELRCDPISGHTALYWYRQSLGQGLEFLIYFQGNSAPDKSGLPSDRFSAERTGGSVSTLTIQRTQQEDSAVYLCASSLARAPTYNEQFFGPGTRLTVL.

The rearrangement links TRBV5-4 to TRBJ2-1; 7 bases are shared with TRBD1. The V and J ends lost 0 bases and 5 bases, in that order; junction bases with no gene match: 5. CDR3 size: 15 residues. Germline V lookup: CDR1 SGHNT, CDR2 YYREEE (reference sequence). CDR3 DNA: TGTGCCAGCAGCTTGGGACAGGGTAGGAACAATGAGCAGTTCTTC. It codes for CASSLGQGRNNEQFF.

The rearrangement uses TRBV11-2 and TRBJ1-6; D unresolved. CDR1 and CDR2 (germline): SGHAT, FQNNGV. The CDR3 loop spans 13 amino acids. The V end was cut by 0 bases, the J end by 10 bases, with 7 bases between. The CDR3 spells CASSLEIGSPLHF. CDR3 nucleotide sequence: TGTGCCAGCAGCTTAGAGATCGGGTCACCCCTCCACTTT.

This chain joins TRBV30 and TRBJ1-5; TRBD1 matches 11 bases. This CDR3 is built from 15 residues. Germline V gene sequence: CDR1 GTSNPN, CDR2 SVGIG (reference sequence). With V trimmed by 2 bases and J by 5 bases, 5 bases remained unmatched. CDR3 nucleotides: TGTGCCTGGAGTCCTAGGACAGGGGGCTATCAGCCCCAGCATTTT. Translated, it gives CAWSPRTGGYQPQHF. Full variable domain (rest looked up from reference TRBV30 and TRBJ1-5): SQTIHQWPATLVQPVGSPLSLECTVEGTSNPNLYWYRQAAGRGLQLLFYSVGIGQISSEVPQNLSASRPQDRQFILSSKKLLLSDSGFYLCAWSPRTGGYQPQHFGDGTRLSIL.

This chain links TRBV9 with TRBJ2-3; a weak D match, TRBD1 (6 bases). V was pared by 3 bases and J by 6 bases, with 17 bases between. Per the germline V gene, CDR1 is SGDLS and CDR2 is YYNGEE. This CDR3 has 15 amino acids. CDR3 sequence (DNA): TGTGCCAGCAGCGCCAACACAGGGCCGGAGGATACGCAGTATTTT. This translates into CASSANTGPEDTQYF.

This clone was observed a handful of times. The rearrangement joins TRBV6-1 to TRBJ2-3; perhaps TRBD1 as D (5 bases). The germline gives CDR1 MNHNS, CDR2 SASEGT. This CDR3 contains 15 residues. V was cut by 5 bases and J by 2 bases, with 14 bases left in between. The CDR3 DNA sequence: TGTGCCAGCAGTTCCCAGAGACAGTACACAGATACGCAGTATTTT. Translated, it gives CASSSQRQYTDTQYF.

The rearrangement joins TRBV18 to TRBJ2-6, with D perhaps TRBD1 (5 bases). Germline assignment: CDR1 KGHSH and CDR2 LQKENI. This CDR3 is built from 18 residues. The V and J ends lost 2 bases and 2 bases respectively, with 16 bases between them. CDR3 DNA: TGTGCCAGCTCACCAAGTATAAGGGGCGCAACTGGGGCCAACGTCCTGACTTTC. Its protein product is CASSPSIRGATGANVLTF.

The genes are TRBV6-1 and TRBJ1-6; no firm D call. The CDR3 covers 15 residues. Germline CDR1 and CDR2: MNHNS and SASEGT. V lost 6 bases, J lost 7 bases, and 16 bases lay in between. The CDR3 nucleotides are TGTGCCAGCAGAGCATCTTTTCAGGTGAATTCACCCCTCCACTTT. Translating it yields CASRASFQVNSPLHF.

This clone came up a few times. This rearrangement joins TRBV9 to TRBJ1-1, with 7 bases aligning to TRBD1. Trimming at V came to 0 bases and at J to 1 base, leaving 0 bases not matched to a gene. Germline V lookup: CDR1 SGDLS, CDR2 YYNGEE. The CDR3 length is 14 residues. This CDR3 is CASSVGTGNTEAFF. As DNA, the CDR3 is TGTGCCAGCAGCGTAGGGACAGGGAACACTGAAGCTTTCTTT. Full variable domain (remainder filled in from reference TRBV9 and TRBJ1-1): DSGVTQTPKHLITATGQRVTLRCSPRSGDLSVYWYQQSLDQGLQFLIQYYNGEERAKGNILERFSAQQFPDLHSELNLSSLELGDSALYFCASSVGTGNTEAFFGQGTRLTVV.

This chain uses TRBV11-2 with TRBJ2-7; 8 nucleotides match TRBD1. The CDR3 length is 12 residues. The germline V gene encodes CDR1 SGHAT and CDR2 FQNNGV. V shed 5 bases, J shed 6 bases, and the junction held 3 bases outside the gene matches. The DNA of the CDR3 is TGTGCCAGCAGCCCCGACAGGGGCGAGCAGTACTTC. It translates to CASSPDRGEQYF.

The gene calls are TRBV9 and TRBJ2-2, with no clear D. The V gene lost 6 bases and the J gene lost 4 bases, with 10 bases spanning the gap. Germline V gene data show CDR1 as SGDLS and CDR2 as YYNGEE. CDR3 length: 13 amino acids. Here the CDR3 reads CASNTPGTGELFF. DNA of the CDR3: TGTGCCAGCAACACCCCGGGCACCGGGGAGCTGTTTTTT. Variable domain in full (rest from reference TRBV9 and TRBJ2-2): DSGVTQTPKHLITATGQRVTLRCSPRSGDLSVYWYQQSLDQGLQFLIQYYNGEERAKGNILERFSAQQFPDLHSELNLSSLELGDSALYFCASNTPGTGELFFGEGSRLTVL.

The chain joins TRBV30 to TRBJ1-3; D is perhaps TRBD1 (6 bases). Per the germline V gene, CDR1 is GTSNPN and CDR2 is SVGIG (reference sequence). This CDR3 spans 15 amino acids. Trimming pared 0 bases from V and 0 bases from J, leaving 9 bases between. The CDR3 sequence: CAWSVRTASGNTIYF. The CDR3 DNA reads TGTGCCTGGAGTGTAAGGACAGCCTCTGGAAACACCATATATTTT.

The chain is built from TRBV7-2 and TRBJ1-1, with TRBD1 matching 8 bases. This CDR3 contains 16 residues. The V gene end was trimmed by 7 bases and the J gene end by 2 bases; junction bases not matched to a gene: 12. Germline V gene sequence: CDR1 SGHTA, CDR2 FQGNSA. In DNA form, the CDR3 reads TGTGCCAGCACCCGTTCGTGGGACAGGATAAACACTGAAGCTTTCTTT. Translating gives CASTRSWDRINTEAFF. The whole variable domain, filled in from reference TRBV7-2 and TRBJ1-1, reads GAGVSQSPSNKVTEKGKDVELRCDPISGHTALYWYRQSLGQGLEFLIYFQGNSAPDKSGLPSDRFSAERTGGSVSTLTIQRTQQEDSAVYLCASTRSWDRINTEAFFGQGTRLTVV.

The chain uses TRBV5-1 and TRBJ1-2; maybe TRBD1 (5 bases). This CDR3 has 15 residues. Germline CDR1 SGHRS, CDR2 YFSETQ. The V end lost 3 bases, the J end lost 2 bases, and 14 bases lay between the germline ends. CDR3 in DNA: TGCGCCAGCAGCTCGACAGTAGAACTAAACTATGGCTACACCTTC. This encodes CASSSTVELNYGYTF.

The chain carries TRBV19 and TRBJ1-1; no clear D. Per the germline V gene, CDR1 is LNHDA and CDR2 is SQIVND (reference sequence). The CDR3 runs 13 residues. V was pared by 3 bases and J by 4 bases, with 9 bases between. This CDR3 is CASSIMGSTEAFF. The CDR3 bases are TGTGCCAGTAGTATTATGGGGAGCACTGAAGCTTTCTTT. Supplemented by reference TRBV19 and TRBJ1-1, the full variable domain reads DGGITQSPKYLFRKEGQNVTLSCEQNLNHDAMYWYRQDPGQGLRLIYYSQIVNDFQKGDIAEGYSVSREKKESFPLTVTSAQKNPTAFYLCASSIMGSTEAFFGQGTRLTVV.

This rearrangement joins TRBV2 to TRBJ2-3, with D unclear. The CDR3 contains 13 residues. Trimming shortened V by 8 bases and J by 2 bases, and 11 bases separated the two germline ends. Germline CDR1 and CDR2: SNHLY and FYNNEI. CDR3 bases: TGTGCCAGCCGAACCTACCTCACAGATACGCAGTATTTT. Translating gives CASRTYLTDTQYF.

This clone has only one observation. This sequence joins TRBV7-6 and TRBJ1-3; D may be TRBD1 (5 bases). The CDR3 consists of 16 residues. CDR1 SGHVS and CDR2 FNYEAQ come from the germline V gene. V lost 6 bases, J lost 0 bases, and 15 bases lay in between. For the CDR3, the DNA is TGTGCCAGCAGTCCGACAGAACCTACCTCTGGAAACACCATATATTTT. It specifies CASSPTEPTSGNTIYF.